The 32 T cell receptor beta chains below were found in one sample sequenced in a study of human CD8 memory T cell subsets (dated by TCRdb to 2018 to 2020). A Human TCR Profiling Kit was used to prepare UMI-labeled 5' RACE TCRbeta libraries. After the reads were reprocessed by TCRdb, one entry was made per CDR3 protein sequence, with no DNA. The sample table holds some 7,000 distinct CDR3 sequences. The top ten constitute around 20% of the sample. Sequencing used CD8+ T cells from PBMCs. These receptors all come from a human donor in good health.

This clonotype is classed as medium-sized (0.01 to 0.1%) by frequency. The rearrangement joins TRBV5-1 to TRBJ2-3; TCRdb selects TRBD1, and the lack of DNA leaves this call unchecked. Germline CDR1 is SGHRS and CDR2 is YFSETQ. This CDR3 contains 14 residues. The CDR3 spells CASLSGTGADTQYF.

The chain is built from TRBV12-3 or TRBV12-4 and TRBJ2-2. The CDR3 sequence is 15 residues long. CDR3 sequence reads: CASSLYSVGTGELFF.

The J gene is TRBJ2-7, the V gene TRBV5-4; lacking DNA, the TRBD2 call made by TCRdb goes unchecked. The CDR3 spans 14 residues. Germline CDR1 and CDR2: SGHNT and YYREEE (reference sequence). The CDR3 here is CASSPLDWQSEQYF.

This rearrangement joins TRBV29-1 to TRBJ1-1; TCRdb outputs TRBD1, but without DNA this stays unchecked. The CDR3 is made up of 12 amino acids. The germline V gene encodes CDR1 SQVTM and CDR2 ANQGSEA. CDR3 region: CSVRQGGTEAFF.

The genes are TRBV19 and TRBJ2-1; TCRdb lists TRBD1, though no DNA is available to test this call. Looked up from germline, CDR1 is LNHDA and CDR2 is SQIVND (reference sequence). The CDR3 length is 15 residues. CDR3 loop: CATEPGGSAYDEQFF.

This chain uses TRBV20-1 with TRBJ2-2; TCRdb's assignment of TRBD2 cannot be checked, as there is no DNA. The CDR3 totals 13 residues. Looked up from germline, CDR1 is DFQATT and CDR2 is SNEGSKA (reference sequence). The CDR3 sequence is CSAASGSTGELFF.

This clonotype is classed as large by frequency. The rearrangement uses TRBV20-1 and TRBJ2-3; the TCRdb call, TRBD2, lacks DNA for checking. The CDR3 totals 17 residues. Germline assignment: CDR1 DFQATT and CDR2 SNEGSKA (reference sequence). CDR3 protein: CSARDQASGPPTDTQYF.

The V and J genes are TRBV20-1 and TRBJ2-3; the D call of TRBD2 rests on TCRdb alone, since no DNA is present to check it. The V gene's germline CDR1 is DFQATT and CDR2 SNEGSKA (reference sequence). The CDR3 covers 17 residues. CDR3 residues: CSAEARGLAGPPDTQYF.

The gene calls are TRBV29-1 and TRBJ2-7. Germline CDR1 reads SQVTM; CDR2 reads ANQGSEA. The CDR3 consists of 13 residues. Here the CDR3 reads CSVGSGSSYEQYF.

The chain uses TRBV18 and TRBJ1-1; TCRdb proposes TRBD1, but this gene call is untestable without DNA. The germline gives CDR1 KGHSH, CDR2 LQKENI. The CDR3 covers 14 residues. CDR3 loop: CASSPTGELSEAFF.

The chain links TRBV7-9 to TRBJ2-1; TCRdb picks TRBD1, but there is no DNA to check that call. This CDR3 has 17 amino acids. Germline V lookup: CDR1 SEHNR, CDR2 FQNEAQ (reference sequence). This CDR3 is CASSLGPFGDRVDEQFF.

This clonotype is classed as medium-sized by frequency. The CDR3 sequence is CASWPGGSIETQYF. The chain joins TRBV12-3 or TRBV12-4 to TRBJ2-5; lacking DNA, the TRBD1 call made by TCRdb goes unchecked. The CDR3 length is 14 residues.

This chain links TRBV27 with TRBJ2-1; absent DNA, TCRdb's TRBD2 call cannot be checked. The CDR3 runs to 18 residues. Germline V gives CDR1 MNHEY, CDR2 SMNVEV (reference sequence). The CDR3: CASSPPRTSGNSYNEQFF.

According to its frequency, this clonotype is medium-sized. This CDR3 is CASSLNGLAGTDTQYF. V usage is TRBV5-4 and J usage is TRBJ2-3; with no DNA, the TCRdb D assignment of TRBD2 cannot be verified. From germline, CDR1 is SGHNT and CDR2 YYREEE (reference sequence). The CDR3 spans 16 residues.

The CDR3 reads CASSRGEAGGYEQYF. V is TRBV3-1 and J is TRBJ2-7; lacking DNA, the TRBD2 call made by TCRdb goes unchecked. Germline assignment: CDR1 LGHDT and CDR2 YNNKEL (reference sequence). There are 15 residues in the CDR3.

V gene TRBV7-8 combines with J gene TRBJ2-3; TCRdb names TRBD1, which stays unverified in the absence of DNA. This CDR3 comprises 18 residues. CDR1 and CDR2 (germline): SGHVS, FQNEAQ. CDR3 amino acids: CASSSDRVVVVYTDTQYF.

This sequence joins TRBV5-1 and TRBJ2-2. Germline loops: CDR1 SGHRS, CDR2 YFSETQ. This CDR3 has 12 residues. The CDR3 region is CASSYNTGELFF.

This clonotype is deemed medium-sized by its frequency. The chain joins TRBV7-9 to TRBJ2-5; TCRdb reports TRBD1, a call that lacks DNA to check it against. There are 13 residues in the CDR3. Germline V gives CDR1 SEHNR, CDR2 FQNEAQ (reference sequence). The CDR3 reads CASSLGDGETQYF.

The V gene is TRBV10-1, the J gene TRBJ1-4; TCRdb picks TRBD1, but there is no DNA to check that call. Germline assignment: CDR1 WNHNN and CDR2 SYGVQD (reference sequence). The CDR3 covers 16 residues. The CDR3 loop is CASTPPMVGTNEKLFF.

The CDR3 sequence: CASSLSGGELFF. The V call is TRBV28, the J call TRBJ2-2. The CDR3 has 12 residues. Per germline, CDR1 MDHEN and CDR2 SYDVKM.

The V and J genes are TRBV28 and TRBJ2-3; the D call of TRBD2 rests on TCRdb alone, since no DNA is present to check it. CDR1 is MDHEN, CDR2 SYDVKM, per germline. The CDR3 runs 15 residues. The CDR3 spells CASKVAGGFTDTQYF.

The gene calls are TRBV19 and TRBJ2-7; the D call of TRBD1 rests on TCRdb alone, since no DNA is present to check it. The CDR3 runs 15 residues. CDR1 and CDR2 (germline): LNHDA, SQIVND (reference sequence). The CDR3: CASSVQSGTVYEQYF.

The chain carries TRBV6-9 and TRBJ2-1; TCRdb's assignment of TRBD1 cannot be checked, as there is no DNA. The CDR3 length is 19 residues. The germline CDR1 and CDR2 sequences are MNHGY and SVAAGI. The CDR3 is CASRSGIPPGEHRGNEQFF.

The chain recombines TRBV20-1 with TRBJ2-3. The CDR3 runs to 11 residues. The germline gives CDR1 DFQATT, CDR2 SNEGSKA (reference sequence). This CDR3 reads CRSRNTDTQYF.

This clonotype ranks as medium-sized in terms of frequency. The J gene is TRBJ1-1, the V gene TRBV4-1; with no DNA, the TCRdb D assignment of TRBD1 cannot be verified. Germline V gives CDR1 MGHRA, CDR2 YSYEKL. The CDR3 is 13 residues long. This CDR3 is CASTQGLNTEAFF.

CDR3 amino acids: CASNPGAAYEQYF. This chain connects TRBV7-9 to TRBJ2-7. This CDR3 region has 13 residues. CDR1 and CDR2 (germline): SEHNR, FQNEAQ (reference sequence).

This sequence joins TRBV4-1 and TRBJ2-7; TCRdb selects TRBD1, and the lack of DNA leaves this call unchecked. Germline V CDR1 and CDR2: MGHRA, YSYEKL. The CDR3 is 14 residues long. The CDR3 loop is CASSQQGSSYEQYF.

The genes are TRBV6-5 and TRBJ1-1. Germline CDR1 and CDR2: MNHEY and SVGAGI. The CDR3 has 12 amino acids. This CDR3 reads CASSPGAAEAFF.

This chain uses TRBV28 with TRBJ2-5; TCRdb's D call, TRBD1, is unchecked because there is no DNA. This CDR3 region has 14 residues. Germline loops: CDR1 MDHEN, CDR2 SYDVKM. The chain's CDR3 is CASSGQGLQETQYF.

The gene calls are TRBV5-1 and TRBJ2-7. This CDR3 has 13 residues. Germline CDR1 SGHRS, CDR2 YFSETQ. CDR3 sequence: CASSLVRKYEQYF. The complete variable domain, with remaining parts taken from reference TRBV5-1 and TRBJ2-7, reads KAGVTQTPRYLIKTRGQQVTLSCSPISGHRSVSWYQQTPGQGLQFLFEYFSETQRNKGNFPGRFSGRQFSNSRSEMNVSTLELGDSALYLCASSLVRKYEQYFGPGTRLTVT.

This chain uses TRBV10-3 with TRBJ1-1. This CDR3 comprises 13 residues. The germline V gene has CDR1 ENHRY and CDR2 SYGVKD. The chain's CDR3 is CAISEGSYTEAFF.

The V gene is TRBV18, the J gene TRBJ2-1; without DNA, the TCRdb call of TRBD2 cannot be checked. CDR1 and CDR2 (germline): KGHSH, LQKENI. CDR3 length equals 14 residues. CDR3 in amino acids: CASSPPTSRNEQFF.